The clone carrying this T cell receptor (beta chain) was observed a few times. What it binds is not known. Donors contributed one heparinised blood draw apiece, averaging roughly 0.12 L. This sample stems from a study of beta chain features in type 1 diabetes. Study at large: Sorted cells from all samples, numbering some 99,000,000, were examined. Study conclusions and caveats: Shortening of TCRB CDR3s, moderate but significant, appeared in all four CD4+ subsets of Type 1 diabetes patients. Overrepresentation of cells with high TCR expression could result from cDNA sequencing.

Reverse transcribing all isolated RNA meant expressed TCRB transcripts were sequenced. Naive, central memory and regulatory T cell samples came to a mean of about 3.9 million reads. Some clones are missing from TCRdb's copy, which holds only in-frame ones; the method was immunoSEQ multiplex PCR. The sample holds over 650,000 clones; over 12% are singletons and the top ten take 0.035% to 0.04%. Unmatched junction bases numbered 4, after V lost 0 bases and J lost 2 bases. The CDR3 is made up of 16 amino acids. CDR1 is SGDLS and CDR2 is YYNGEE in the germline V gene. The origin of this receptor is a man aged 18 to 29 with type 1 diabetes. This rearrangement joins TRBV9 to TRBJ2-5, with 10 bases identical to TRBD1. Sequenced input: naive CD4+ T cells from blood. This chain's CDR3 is CASSVGTGGSQETQYF. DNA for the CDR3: TGTGCCAGCAGCGTAGGGACAGGGGGTTCGCAAGAGACCCAGTACTTC.